A single sample is the source of the 22 T cell receptor beta chains below, sequenced in a study of control samples from healthy donors and cancer patients. The table came from immunoSEQ multiplex PCR; TCRdb's copy has only in-frame clones and leaves some out. Of roughly 100,000 clones listed, around 87% are singletons. Sequencing was performed on blood. The source is a woman aged 50 to 65 in good health.

This chain links TRBV7-2 with TRBJ2-2; D is perhaps TRBD1 or TRBD2 (6 bases each). V lost 5 bases, J lost 3 bases, and 19 bases lay in between. The germline gives CDR1 SGHTA, CDR2 FQGNSA. The CDR3 covers 17 residues. CDR3 nucleotide sequence: TGTGCCAGCAGCAGTTCGGGGGCGGAGTTTGACACCGGGGAGCTGTTTTTT. The encoded protein is CASSSSGAEFDTGELFF.

This sequence joins TRBV7-2 and TRBJ2-1; D possibly corresponds to TRBD2 (7 bases). Germline loops: CDR1 SGHTA, CDR2 FQGNSA. The V and J ends lost 6 bases and 5 bases respectively, with 14 bases between them. There are 14 residues in the CDR3. The CDR3 DNA follows: TGTGCCAGCAGTTTGGGGGGGCGAAACAATGAGCAGTTCTTC. Amino acids: CASSLGGRNNEQFF.

For the CDR3, the DNA is TGTGCCACCAGCAGAGACTGGAGGGGTAGTCAGCCCCAGCATTTT. Translation gives CATSRDWRGSQPQHF. The chain joins TRBV15 to TRBJ1-5; D is possibly TRBD1 (5 bases). V was clipped by 0 bases and J by 6 bases, with 12 bases between them. Germline assignment: CDR1 LNHNV and CDR2 YYDKDF (reference sequence). This CDR3 has 15 residues.

This chain links TRBV11-2 with TRBJ2-7; D is ambiguous. The germline V gene encodes CDR1 SGHAT and CDR2 FQNNGV. The CDR3 consists of 13 residues. V lost 5 bases, J lost 2 bases, and 10 bases lay in between. The DNA for the CDR3 is TGTGCCAGCAGCCTCGGCCTTCCCTACGAGCAGTACTTC. Residues: CASSLGLPYEQYF.

V is TRBV29-1 and J is TRBJ2-1, with a possible D match to TRBD1 (6 bases). Trimming took off 7 bases at V and 8 bases at J, with 18 bases between the two ends. Germline-derived CDR1 and CDR2 are SQVTM and ANQGSEA. This CDR3 is built from 13 residues. The CDR3 spells CSAGTNVAHEQFF. The CDR3 DNA follows: TGCAGCGCCGGGACAAACGTAGCCCATGAGCAGTTCTTC.

The chain joins TRBV6-6 to TRBJ1-2; 12 positions agree with TRBD1. The CDR3 has 14 residues. In germline, CDR1 is MNHNY, CDR2 SVGAGI (reference sequence). V lost 5 bases to trimming and J lost 2 bases; unmatched junction nucleotides: 0. CDR3 residues: CASSGTGGNYGYTF. CDR3 DNA sequence: TGTGCCAGCAGTGGGACAGGGGGCAACTATGGCTACACCTTC.

Only one count was recorded for this clone. The V and J genes are TRBV11-2 and TRBJ2-3; 9 nucleotides align to TRBD1. Germline CDR1 and CDR2: SGHAT and FQNNGV. After removal of 5 bases from V and 3 bases from J, the junction contained 6 bases not matched to a gene. The CDR3 runs to 15 residues. The CDR3 nucleotides read TGTGCCAGCAGCCGGCGGGACAGGGTGACAGATACGCAGTATTTT. Translation gives CASSRRDRVTDTQYF.

This clone showed up just a few times. The V and J genes are TRBV28 and TRBJ2-3; 8 bases fit TRBD2. The CDR3 totals 14 residues. Germline trimming cut 6 bases from V and 4 bases from J; bases unmatched to any gene: 6. Germline loops: CDR1 MDHEN, CDR2 SYDVKM. The CDR3 spells CASSQAGEADTQYF. In DNA form, the CDR3 reads TGTGCCAGCAGCCAAGCGGGAGAGGCAGATACGCAGTATTTT.

The chain combines TRBV19 with TRBJ1-2; 7 bases map to TRBD1. Germline values: CDR1 LNHDA, CDR2 SQIVND (reference sequence). V shed 6 bases and J 4 bases; nucleotides not matched to a gene: 8. This CDR3 comprises 14 residues. The CDR3 region is CASRGRQGSYGYTF. The CDR3 bases are TGTGCCAGTAGGGGCCGACAGGGATCCTATGGCTACACCTTC.

This chain joins TRBV5-1 and TRBJ1-1, with 12 bases identical to TRBD1. The germline gives CDR1 SGHRS, CDR2 YFSETQ. Unmatched junction bases numbered 15, after V lost 1 base and J lost 2 bases. This CDR3 comprises 20 residues. Written as DNA, the CDR3 is TGCGCCAGCAGCTTGAGGATAGGGACAGGGGGCTTTTTGGTTAACACTGAAGCTTTCTTT. Protein: CASSLRIGTGGFLVNTEAFF.

This sequence joins TRBV18 and TRBJ1-2; D is possibly TRBD1 (5 bases). Germline V CDR1 and CDR2: KGHSH, LQKENI. The CDR3 length is 18 residues. V was clipped by 3 bases and J by 5 bases, with 25 bases between them. The CDR3 here is CASSPQILDSASKYGYTF. In DNA, the CDR3 is TGTGCCAGCTCACCCCAGATACTAGACAGCGCCTCCAAGTATGGCTACACCTTC.

This sequence joins TRBV18 and TRBJ1-1; D gene unclear. CDR1 is KGHSH, CDR2 LQKENI, per germline. V lost 2 bases to trimming and J lost 4 bases, with 14 bases between them. The CDR3 totals 15 residues. CDR3 residues: CASSPAAQRGTEAFF. In nucleotides, the CDR3 is TGTGCCAGCTCACCAGCCGCACAACGGGGCACTGAAGCTTTCTTT.

The rearrangement joins TRBV5-8 to TRBJ1-1; 9 nucleotides line up with TRBD1. Looked up from germline, CDR1 is SGHTS and CDR2 is YDEGEE. V gave up 2 bases and J gave up 10 bases; unmatched junction bases: 3. The CDR3 length is 12 residues. CDR3 DNA: TGTGCCAGCAGCTTCCAGGGACAGGGAGCTTTCTTT. Residues: CASSFQGQGAFF.

The chain has TRBV19 and TRBJ2-2; D gene unclear. Deletions cut 0 bases from V and 4 bases from J, with 6 bases between. The CDR3 is made up of 14 amino acids. The germline V gene encodes CDR1 LNHDA and CDR2 SQIVND (reference sequence). The CDR3 is CASSIDRGTGELFF. In DNA form, the CDR3 reads TGTGCCAGTAGTATAGATCGTGGCACCGGGGAGCTGTTTTTT.

Worth noting for this clone: A much larger clone differs from this one at a single base, so this may be a read error. This same CDR3 is encoded by further DNA sequences in the sample. This chain uses TRBV6-1 with TRBJ1-1, with D unresolved. CDR1 is MNHNS and CDR2 is SASEGT in the germline V gene. The CDR3 has 13 residues. The DNA for the CDR3 is TGTGCCAGCAGTGACACACTAAACACTGAGGCTTTCTTT. Its translation is CASSDTLNTEAFF.

The gene calls are TRBV11-2 and TRBJ2-7, with 12 nucleotides matching TRBD2. The CDR3 totals 16 residues. The J segment lost 3 bases and the V segment lost 2 bases, leaving 5 bases of the junction unmatched. Germline V CDR1 and CDR2: SGHAT, FQNNGV. CDR3 DNA: TGTGCCAGCAGCTTATACGCGACTAGCGGGAGCTACGAGCAGTACTTC. Amino acid sequence: CASSLYATSGSYEQYF.

This clone was seen a handful of times. The chain uses TRBV7-9 and TRBJ2-7; D is tentatively TRBD1 or TRBD2 (5 bases each). CDR1 and CDR2 from the germline V gene are SEHNR and FQNEAQ (reference sequence). V lost 4 bases, J lost 6 bases, and 19 bases lay in between. This CDR3 contains 15 residues. CDR3 nucleotides: TGTGCCAGCAGCTCCAGAGGGACCGCCTATGGCGAGCAGTACTTC. Protein sequence: CASSSRGTAYGEQYF.

V is TRBV27 and J is TRBJ2-5; no firm D call. Trimming took off 4 bases at V and 5 bases at J, with 14 bases between the two ends. Looked up from germline, CDR1 is MNHEY and CDR2 is SMNVEV (reference sequence). The CDR3 sequence is 14 residues long. The CDR3 loop reads CASSSSLRRETQYF. In nucleotides, the CDR3 is TGTGCCAGCAGTTCCTCTTTGCGCAGGGAGACCCAGTACTTC.

The rearrangement uses TRBV11-1 and TRBJ2-3, with TRBD2 matching 11 bases. The CDR3 runs to 16 residues. The germline gives CDR1 SGHAT, CDR2 FQDESV (reference sequence). V lost 5 bases to trimming and J lost 2 bases; unmatched junction nucleotides: 6. This CDR3 reads CASSPRLAGITDTQYF. The CDR3 bases are TGTGCCAGCAGCCCTCGACTAGCGGGAATCACAGATACGCAGTATTTT. Based on the CDR3 plus reference TRBV11-1 and TRBJ2-3, the full variable domain is EAEVAQSPRYKITEKSQAVAFWCDPISGHATLYWYRQILGQGPELLVQFQDESVVDDSQLPKDRFSAERLKGVDSTLKIQPAELGDSAMYLCASSPRLAGITDTQYFGPGTRLTVL.

The V gene is TRBV10-3, the J gene TRBJ2-2; D possibly matches TRBD1 or TRBD2 (5 bases each). This CDR3 contains 14 residues. V dropped 9 bases and J dropped 3 bases, with 14 bases sitting between them. CDR1 and CDR2 from the germline V gene are ENHRY and SYGVKD. The CDR3 DNA sequence: TGTGCCATTTCCGGGGCCCCTGACACCGGGGAGCTGTTTTTT. It specifies CAISGAPDTGELFF.

The chain couples TRBV18 to TRBJ1-4; D is possibly TRBD1 (6 bases). The CDR3 has 14 residues. Germline loops: CDR1 KGHSH, CDR2 LQKENI. The germline V and J ends were trimmed by 6 bases and 10 bases, with 18 bases remaining between them. The CDR3 DNA reads as TGTGCCAGCTCTATGGACGGAACCAGGGGAAAACTGTTTTTT. Amino acid sequence: CASSMDGTRGKLFF.

The chain joins TRBV5-4 to TRBJ2-3; perhaps TRBD2 as D (6 bases). Germline assignment: CDR1 SGHNT and CDR2 YYREEE (reference sequence). Trimming removed 4 bases from V and 2 bases from J, with 17 bases in between. CDR3 size: 16 residues. Here the CDR3 DNA reads TGTGCCAGCAGCCCGCCACGGGAGAGGGTCACAGATACGCAGTATTTT. Amino acid sequence: CASSPPRERVTDTQYF. Variable domain in full (rest from reference TRBV5-4 and TRBJ2-3): ETGVTQSPTHLIKTRGQQVTLRCSSQSGHNTVSWYQQALGQGPQFIFQYYREEENGRGNFPPRFSGLQFPNYSSELNVNALELDDSALYLCASSPPRERVTDTQYFGPGTRLTVL.